The 13 T cell receptor beta chains reported below all come from one sample, sequenced in a study of T-cell memory formation after mild COVID-19 (dated by TCRdb to the early 2020s). Library preparation employed 5' RACE. Sequencing used an Illumina NovaSeq 6000. TCRdb handled the public reads itself, with Q25 trimming in fastp and clone calling in MiXCR, and kept productive beta chains. Every CDR3 protein is listed once, alongside the most common genes and DNA of its rows. Within this sample are 580,000 or so distinct CDR3 sequences, with 17% of them counted one time only. Jointly, the top ten make up roughly 7.7% of the sample. Sequencing was carried out using PBMCs or a T cell subset sorted from them (not recorded which). Receptor source: an adult woman who had mild COVID-19 (a few samples of this study predate the infection). The sample titles of this study are shuffled in the database, so cell type and time point are left out; the donor was told from shared clones.

V gene TRBV6-5 combines with J gene TRBJ2-1, with 13 positions matching TRBD2. V trimming: 4 bases; J trimming: 5 bases; junction bases outside the gene matches: 11. The CDR3 has 18 residues. Germline assignment: CDR1 MNHEY and CDR2 SVGAGI. CDR3 nucleotide sequence: TGTGCCAGCAGTTCTCATAAGAACGGACTAGCGGGAGACAATGAGCAGTTCTTC. Protein product: CASSSHKNGLAGDNEQFF.

The rearrangement joins TRBV10-3 to TRBJ1-4; possibly TRBD1 for D (5 bases). From germline, CDR1 is ENHRY and CDR2 SYGVKD. CDR3 size: 16 residues. The V and J ends lost 0 bases and 5 bases respectively, with 13 bases between them. CDR3 loop: CAISESGGALNEKLFF. In nucleotides, the CDR3 is TGTGCCATCAGTGAGTCCGGCGGGGCTTTGAATGAAAAACTGTTTTTT.

CDR3 region: CSAVQSLHNYGYTF. CDR3 sequence (DNA): TGCAGTGCTGTCCAGAGCCTCCATAACTATGGCTACACCTTC. V gene TRBV20-1 combines with J gene TRBJ1-2; no definite D call. Between the trimmed V and J ends, which lost 5 bases and 1 base, there was a span of 14 bases. The germline V gene has CDR1 DFQATT and CDR2 SNEGSKA (reference sequence). This CDR3 is built from 14 residues.

The chain is built from TRBV7-2 and TRBJ2-3; 8 bases align to TRBD2. V gave up 2 bases and J gave up 6 bases; unmatched junction bases: 7. Germline V gives CDR1 SGHTA, CDR2 FQGNSA. The CDR3 extends over 15 amino acids. CDR3 sequence: CASSLRTSSVDTQYF. The CDR3 DNA follows: TGTGCCAGCAGCTTAAGGACTAGCAGTGTGGATACGCAGTATTTT.

To note about this clonotype: Mismatch with germline at one junction end may stem from a read error. This chain joins TRBV10-3 and TRBJ2-1; a weak D match, TRBD2 (6 bases). This CDR3 spans 14 amino acids. The germline gives CDR1 ENHRY, CDR2 SYGVKD. The CDR3: CAISGTGVYTEQFF. The CDR3 nucleotides are TGTGCCATCAGTGGAACGGGGGTTTACACTGAGCAGTTCTTC.

This clonotype was counted many times. The chain couples TRBV4-3 to TRBJ2-6; D remains unclear. Trimming shortened V by 1 base and J by 0 bases, and 4 bases separated the two germline ends. Germline assignment: CDR1 LGHNA and CDR2 YSLEER. The CDR3 length is 15 residues. CDR3: CASSQGFSGANVLTF. DNA of the CDR3: TGCGCCAGCAGCCAAGGGTTCTCTGGGGCCAACGTCCTGACTTTC.

This clonotype was counted only a few times. The chain carries TRBV12-3 or TRBV12-4 and TRBJ1-2, with a possible D match to TRBD1 (5 bases). V lost 6 bases to trimming and J lost 4 bases, with 12 bases between them. This CDR3 region has 13 residues. The CDR3 region has the DNA TGTGCCAGCAGCTCTGACAGCTCCTATGGCTACACCTTC. It is translated as CASSSDSSYGYTF.

This clonotype was detected ten times or more. The chain couples TRBV3-1 to TRBJ1-2; no clear D. The CDR3 runs to 14 residues. Trimming removed 0 bases at V and 4 bases at J, with 9 bases between. Germline V gene lookup returns CDR1 LGHDT and CDR2 YNNKEL (reference sequence). The chain's CDR3 is CASSQENSPYGYTF. CDR3 coding DNA: TGTGCCAGCAGCCAAGAGAACAGCCCCTATGGCTACACCTTC.

This clonotype was found a few times. CDR3 amino acids: CASSITRAGELFF. DNA of the CDR3: TGTGCCAGCAGCATTACGAGAGCCGGGGAGCTGTTTTTT. The chain recombines TRBV7-6 with TRBJ2-2, with D hard to call. In germline, CDR1 is SGHVS, CDR2 FNYEAQ. The CDR3 contains 13 residues. The V end was cut by 5 bases, the J end by 6 bases, with 10 bases between.

The chain employs TRBV11-3 and TRBJ2-1; a possible D gene is TRBD2 (6 bases). Germline V lookup: CDR1 SGHNT, CDR2 YENEEA. CDR3 length: 15 residues. V was trimmed by 0 bases and J by 4 bases, leaving 10 bases between them. CDR3 in DNA: TGTGCCAGCAGCTTAGATGGGCGGGGATACAATGAGCAGTTCTTC. It encodes CASSLDGRGYNEQFF.

V and J are TRBV7-9 and TRBJ1-6, with 11 nucleotides matching TRBD1. Germline V CDR1 and CDR2: SEHNR, FQNEAQ (reference sequence). The CDR3 has 16 amino acids. The V and J ends lost 4 bases and 9 bases, in that order; junction bases with no gene match: 8. CDR3 nucleotide sequence: TGTGCCAGCAGCTCCTACGCCGGGACAGGGGGTTCACCCCTCCACTTT. The encoded protein is CASSSYAGTGGSPLHF.

This clonotype was counted between two and nine times. The chain combines TRBV3-1 with TRBJ2-7; unclear D gene. Germline V CDR1 and CDR2: LGHDT, YNNKEL (reference sequence). V lost 5 bases and J lost 4, with 15 bases in between. The CDR3 totals 14 residues. This CDR3 reads CASSDGSTRYEQYF. Written as DNA, the CDR3 is TGTGCCAGCAGCGACGGGTCCACTCGTTACGAGCAGTACTTC.

V gene TRBV7-3 combines with J gene TRBJ2-3; weak D call: TRBD2 (5 bases). Germline V gene lookup returns CDR1 SGHTA and CDR2 FQGTGA. The length of the CDR3 is 14 residues. Trimming cost V 5 bases and J 5 bases, with 14 bases left between them. For the CDR3, the DNA is TGTGCCAGCAGCCCACCGGGGAATCGAGATACGCAGTATTTT. Translation gives CASSPPGNRDTQYF.